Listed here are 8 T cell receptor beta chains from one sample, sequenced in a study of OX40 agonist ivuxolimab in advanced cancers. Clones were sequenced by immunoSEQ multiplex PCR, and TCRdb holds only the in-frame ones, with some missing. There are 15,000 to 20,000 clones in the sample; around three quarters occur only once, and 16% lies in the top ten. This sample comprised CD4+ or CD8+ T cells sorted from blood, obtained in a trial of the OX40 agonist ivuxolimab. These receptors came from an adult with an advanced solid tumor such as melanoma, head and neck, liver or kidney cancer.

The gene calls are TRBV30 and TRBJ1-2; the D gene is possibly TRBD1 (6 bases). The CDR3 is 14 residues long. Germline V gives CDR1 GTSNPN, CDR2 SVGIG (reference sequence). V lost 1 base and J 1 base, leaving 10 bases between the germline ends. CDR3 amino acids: CAWSGMDSNYGYTF. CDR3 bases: TGTGCCTGGAGTGGGATGGACAGTAACTATGGCTACACCTTC.

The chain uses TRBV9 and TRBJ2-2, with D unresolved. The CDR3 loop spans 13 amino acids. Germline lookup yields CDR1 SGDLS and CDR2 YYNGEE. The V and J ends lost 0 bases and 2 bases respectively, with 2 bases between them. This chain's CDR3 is CASSVENTGELFF. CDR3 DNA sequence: TGTGCCAGCAGCGTAGAAAACACCGGGGAGCTGTTTTTT.

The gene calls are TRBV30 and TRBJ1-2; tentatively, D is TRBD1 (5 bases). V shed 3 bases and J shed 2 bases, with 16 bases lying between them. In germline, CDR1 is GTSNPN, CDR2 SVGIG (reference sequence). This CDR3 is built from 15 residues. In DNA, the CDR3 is TGTGCCTGGAGAGAACCGGGACTCCAGAACTATGGCTACACCTTC. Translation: CAWREPGLQNYGYTF.

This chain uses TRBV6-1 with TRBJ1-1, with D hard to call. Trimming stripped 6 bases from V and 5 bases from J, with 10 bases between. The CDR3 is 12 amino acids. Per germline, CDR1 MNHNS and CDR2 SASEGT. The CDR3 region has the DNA TGTGCCAGCAGATTCAGTGCGACTGAAGCTTTCTTT. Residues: CASRFSATEAFF.

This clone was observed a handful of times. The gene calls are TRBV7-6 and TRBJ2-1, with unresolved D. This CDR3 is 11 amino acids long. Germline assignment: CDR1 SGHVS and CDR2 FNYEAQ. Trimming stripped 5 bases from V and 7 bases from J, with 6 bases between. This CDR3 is CASSPGNEQFF. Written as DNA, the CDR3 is TGTGCCAGCAGCCCCGGGAATGAGCAGTTCTTC.

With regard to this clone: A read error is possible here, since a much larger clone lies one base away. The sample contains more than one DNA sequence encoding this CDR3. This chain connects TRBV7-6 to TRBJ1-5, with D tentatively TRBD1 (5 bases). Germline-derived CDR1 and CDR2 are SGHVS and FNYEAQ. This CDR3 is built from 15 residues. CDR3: CASSSGGDSNQPQHF. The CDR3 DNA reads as TGTGCCAGCAGCTCTGGGGGGGATAGCAACCAGCCCCAGCATTTT. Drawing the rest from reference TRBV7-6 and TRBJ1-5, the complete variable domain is GAGVSQSPRYKVTKRGQDVALRCDPISGHVSLYWYRQALGQGPEFLTYFNYEAQQDKSGLPNDRFSAERPEGSISTLTIQRTEQRDSAMYRCASSSGGDSNQPQHFGDGTRLSIL.

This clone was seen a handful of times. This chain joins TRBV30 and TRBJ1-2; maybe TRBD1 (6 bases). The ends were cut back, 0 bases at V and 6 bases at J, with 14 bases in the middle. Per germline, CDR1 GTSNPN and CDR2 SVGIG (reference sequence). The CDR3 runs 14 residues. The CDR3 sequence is CAWSVLWGANGYTF. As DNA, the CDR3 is TGTGCCTGGAGTGTACTGTGGGGGGCGAATGGCTACACCTTC.

The CDR3 protein is CASSQPLAESYNEQFF. In nucleotides, the CDR3 is TGTGCCAGCAGCCAACCCCTAGCGGAGTCCTACAATGAGCAGTTCTTC. The J gene is TRBJ2-1, the V gene TRBV7-8, with 7 bases lining up with TRBD2. After removal of 5 bases from V and 1 base from J, the junction contained 8 bases not matched to a gene. Germline assignment: CDR1 SGHVS and CDR2 FQNEAQ. There are 16 residues in the CDR3. Filled out from reference TRBV7-8 and TRBJ2-1, the complete variable domain reads GAGVSQSPRYKVAKRGQDVALRCDPISGHVSLFWYQQALGQGPEFLTYFQNEAQLDKSGLPSDRFFAERPEGSVSTLKIQRTQQEDSAVYLCASSQPLAESYNEQFFGPGTRLTVL.